The T cell receptor beta chain under discussion was sequenced for a study of blood T cell repertoires in COVID-19. There are 17 residues in the CDR3. V dropped 4 bases and J dropped 2; count of bases not matched to a gene: 8. In germline, CDR1 is SGHTA, CDR2 FQGNSA. Measured with immunoSEQ multiplex PCR; TCRdb has only the in-frame clones, and not every one. The repertoire has approximately 140,000 clones, less than 90% of them found once; the top ten carry roughly 2.2%. The sequence was collected from a woman between 45 and 60 years old who had recovered from COVID-19. The chain recombines TRBV7-2 with TRBJ2-7; 13 nucleotides agree with TRBD2. The sample taken for sequencing was PBMCs or T cells enriched from blood (not recorded which). The CDR3 is CASSWETSGGPAYEQYF. CDR3 nucleotides: TGTGCCAGCAGCTGGGAGACTAGCGGGGGGCCGGCCTACGAGCAGTACTTC.